A single sample is the source of the 3 T cell receptor beta chains below, sequenced in a study of control samples from healthy donors and cancer patients. Assay: immunoSEQ multiplex PCR; the TCRdb copy retains only in-frame clones and omits some. The data show 70,000 to 80,000 clones, with 89% seen just once and 9.5% held by the top ten. The specimen was PBMCs. The receptors were gathered from a woman aged 50 to 60 with colorectal cancer.

Written as DNA, the CDR3 is TGTGCCAGCAGCTTGACTGCCCGACCGGAGACCCAGTACTTC. Encoded protein: CASSLTARPETQYF. The chain employs TRBV5-6 and TRBJ2-5; unclear D gene. V lost 1 base and J lost 5, with 12 bases in between. The CDR3 spans 14 residues. CDR1 SGHDT and CDR2 YYEEEE come from the germline V gene.

The chain recombines TRBV2 with TRBJ1-1; D call uncertain. There are 15 residues in the CDR3. Between the trimmed V and J ends, which lost 0 bases and 3 bases, there was a span of 11 bases. Germline V CDR1 and CDR2: SNHLY, FYNNEI. In DNA, the CDR3 is TGTGCCAGCAGTGAAGCGCAAGGGCGATACACTGAAGCTTTCTTT. Translation gives CASSEAQGRYTEAFF.

This chain connects TRBV6-1 to TRBJ1-5, with TRBD1 matching 9 bases. Germline values: CDR1 MNHNS, CDR2 SASEGT. This CDR3 has 18 amino acids. The junction had 6 bases not matched to a gene; V was cut back by 0 bases and J by 0 bases. The CDR3 bases are TGTGCCAGCAGTGAAGCCCCGGACAGGGGAGGTAGCAATCAGCCCCAGCATTTT. Translation gives CASSEAPDRGGSNQPQHF.